This TCR beta chain originates from a study of CD8 T cells in ankylosing spondylitis. Germline CDR1 and CDR2: SGHRS and YFSETQ. V gave up 1 base and J gave up 6 bases, with 13 bases separating them. The CDR3 is 14 amino acids. The table lists this clonotype with a few counts. What it binds is not known. TCRdb independently ran MiXCR on the 5' RACE reads; one entry per CDR3 protein. The data show more than 400,000 distinct CDR3 sequences, with about 5.2% seen just once and under 4.5% held by the top ten. Study-level points and caveats: Matched ankylosing spondylitis synovial fluid reportedly showed significant enrichment of disease-linked clones. Seemingly characteristic of ankylosing spondylitis blood was a TCR beta motif consisting of several highly homologous variants.

Sequenced sample: blood, either unsorted or a sorted T cell fraction (not recorded which). This TCR was sampled from a male donor with ankylosing spondylitis. The chain joins TRBV5-1 to TRBJ1-1; tentative D call: TRBD1 (5 bases). CDR3 DNA: TGCGCCAGCAGCTTGAGGTTAGGGGCCGCTGAAGCTTTCTTT. Translation: CASSLRLGAAEAFF. The full variable domain, with the rest looked up from reference TRBV5-1 and TRBJ1-1, is KAGVTQTPRYLIKTRGQQVTLSCSPISGHRSVSWYQQTPGQGLQFLFEYFSETQRNKGNFPGRFSGRQFSNSRSEMNVSTLELGDSALYLCASSLRLGAAEAFFGQGTRLTVV.